This passage covers 25 T cell receptor beta chains from one sample sequenced in a study of cytomegalovirus exposure and HLA in healthy donors. The PCR used 60 Vbeta and 13 Jbeta primers. Clones were read by immunoSEQ multiplex PCR, and TCRdb kept only the in-frame ones, dropping some. This sample has about 160,000 clones; around 68% occur once, and the top ten carry around 3%. Sequencing input: PBMCs. These receptor sequences come from a woman aged 40 to 50 in good health and CMV-seropositive.

The chain carries TRBV19 and TRBJ1-5, with D hard to call. V was cut by 10 bases and J by 5 bases, with 15 bases left in between. The CDR3 sequence is 13 residues long. Germline V gene data show CDR1 as LNHDA and CDR2 as SQIVND (reference sequence). The CDR3 here is CATDREGYQPQHF. The CDR3 nucleotides are TGTGCCACCGACCGGGAGGGCTATCAGCCCCAGCATTTT.

Note on this clone: A junction end diverges from the germline sequence, so it may reflect a read error. This sequence joins TRBV6-5 and TRBJ1-2; maybe TRBD1 (6 bases). The CDR3 extends over 13 amino acids. From germline, CDR1 is MNHEY and CDR2 SVGAGI. CDR3 coding DNA: TGTGCCACTTCCTTGGGGGGGGCGGGCGGCTACCCCTTC. Its translation: CATSLGGAGGYPF.

The chain combines TRBV4-1 with TRBJ2-5; TRBD2 matches 14 bases. CDR1 MGHRA and CDR2 YSYEKL come from the germline V gene. V shed 2 bases and J 12 bases; nucleotides not matched to a gene: 14. The CDR3 runs to 17 residues. CDR3 in amino acids: CASSQMGTSGSRGPEYF. The CDR3, as DNA: TGCGCCAGCAGCCAAATGGGGACTAGCGGGAGTCGAGGACCGGAGTACTTC.

This clone has only a few counts. This rearrangement joins TRBV4-2 to TRBJ1-1; D is undetermined. CDR1 is LGHNA, CDR2 YNFKEQ, per germline. V lost 0 bases, J lost 4 bases, and 9 bases lay in between. The CDR3 covers 14 residues. In DNA form, the CDR3 reads TGTGCCAGCAGCCAAGAGTGGAGCGGCACTGAAGCTTTCTTT. Its translation: CASSQEWSGTEAFF.

This chain uses TRBV5-6 with TRBJ1-1; 8 bases are shared with TRBD1. This CDR3 spans 15 amino acids. The V gene's germline CDR1 is SGHDT and CDR2 YYEEEE. V gave up 3 bases and J gave up 0 bases; unmatched junction bases: 4. DNA of the CDR3: TGTGCCAGCAGCTCCCAACAGGGGGTGAACACTGAAGCTTTCTTT. It codes for CASSSQQGVNTEAFF.

The V call is TRBV5-6, the J call TRBJ1-4; unclear D gene. Germline CDR1 is SGHDT and CDR2 is YYEEEE. This CDR3 region has 16 residues. Trimming stripped 4 bases from V and 0 bases from J, with 13 bases between. CDR3 DNA: TGTGCCAGCAGCCTCGCTGGCGGGACAACTAATGAAAAACTGTTTTTT. This encodes CASSLAGGTTNEKLFF.

The chain uses TRBV28 and TRBJ2-1; D is possibly TRBD1 (6 bases). Germline CDR1 is MDHEN and CDR2 is SYDVKM. This CDR3 has 17 amino acids. V shed 6 bases and J shed 9 bases, with 27 bases lying between them. The CDR3 DNA reads TGTGCCAGCAGGTCGCAACAGGGATCGTTTCCTAGGGGTGAGCAGTTCTTC. Amino acid sequence: CASRSQQGSFPRGEQFF.

The rearrangement links TRBV4-3 to TRBJ2-3; D gene ambiguous. The CDR3 runs 13 residues. V lost 0 bases to trimming and J lost 5 bases, with 6 bases between them. Germline loops: CDR1 LGHNA, CDR2 YSLEER. CDR3 nucleotide sequence: TGCGCCAGCAGCCAAGAAACAAGAGATACGCAGTATTTT. As protein: CASSQETRDTQYF.

This sequence joins TRBV7-6 and TRBJ2-7; unclear D gene. Trimming cost V 3 bases and J 3 bases, with 15 bases left between them. Per the germline V gene, CDR1 is SGHVS and CDR2 is FNYEAQ. CDR3 length equals 15 residues. Here the CDR3 reads CASSLDHSGGYEQYF. In DNA form, the CDR3 reads TGTGCCAGCAGCTTGGATCATTCAGGTGGCTACGAGCAGTACTTC.

The chain is built from TRBV2 and TRBJ1-1; 10 bases are shared with TRBD1. Unmatched junction bases numbered 5, after V lost 5 bases and J lost 5 bases. The germline V gene has CDR1 SNHLY and CDR2 FYNNEI. This CDR3 is 14 amino acids long. CDR3 loop: CASSKDRGRTEAFF. CDR3 coding DNA: TGTGCCAGCAGTAAGGACAGGGGGAGGACTGAAGCTTTCTTT.

Worth noting for this clone: Other DNA sequences from this sample encode an identical CDR3 as well. This rearrangement joins TRBV7-2 to TRBJ1-1; TRBD1 aligns across 7 bases. This CDR3 has 15 residues. V shed 5 bases and J 3 bases; nucleotides not matched to a gene: 9. In germline, CDR1 is SGHTA, CDR2 FQGNSA. The CDR3 DNA sequence: TGTGCCAGCAGCCAAAAGGGGGCAGGGTACACTGAAGCTTTCTTT. Translation gives CASSQKGAGYTEAFF.

For the CDR3, the DNA is TGTGCCAGCAGCCAAGATACTAACTCCTACAATGAGCAGTTCTTC. Its translation: CASSQDTNSYNEQFF. V is TRBV14 and J is TRBJ2-1; D unclear. This CDR3 is built from 15 residues. The ends were cut back, 0 bases at V and 0 bases at J, with 6 bases in the middle. Looked up from germline, CDR1 is SGHDN and CDR2 is FVKESK. Based on the CDR3 plus reference TRBV14 and TRBJ2-1, the full variable domain is EAGVTQFPSHSVIEKGQTVTLRCDPISGHDNLYWYRRVMGKEIKFLLHFVKESKQDESGMPNNRFLAERTGGTYSTLKVQPAELEDSGVYFCASSQDTNSYNEQFFGPGTRLTVL.

Only a few counts were recorded for this clone. The chain employs TRBV6-1 and TRBJ2-5; tentative D call: TRBD2 (6 bases). The J call may be incorrect, as the DNA end agrees better with TRBJ2-7. Germline V CDR1 and CDR2: MNHNS, SASEGT. The CDR3 spans 12 residues. The CDR3 nucleotides read TGTGCCAGCAGGGGGACTCTCTACGAGCAGTACTTC. Residues: CASRGTLYEQYF.

The gene calls are TRBV6-7 and TRBJ1-5, with 9 positions matching TRBD1. TRBV6-7 falls under the ORF class, with uncertain function. The CDR3 runs to 15 residues. The trim removed 7 bases at V and 6 bases at J, leaving 10 bases unmatched. The CDR3 sequence is CASIGTGFPPQPQHF. CDR3 DNA: TGTGCCAGCATTGGGACAGGGTTTCCCCCTCAGCCCCAGCATTTT.

This chain links TRBV21-1 with TRBJ2-7; no check of the table's D call, TRBD2, against the DNA was made. TRBV21-1 is annotated as a pseudogene. The CDR3 consists of 11 residues. CDR3 loop: CASSSGHEQYF. Written as DNA, the CDR3 is TGTGCCAGCAGCAGCGGGCACGAGCAGTACTTC.

In regard to this clone: Relative to the germline gene, one junction end is altered; a read error may explain this. This rearrangement joins TRBV5-6 to TRBJ1-3; maybe TRBD1 (5 bases). Per the germline V gene, CDR1 is SGHDT and CDR2 is YYEEEE. The CDR3 loop spans 15 amino acids. The CDR3 nucleotides read TGTGCCAGCACCTTGCTGCGAACAGGTGGAAACACCATATATTTT. Its translation is CASTLLRTGGNTIYF.

The rearrangement links TRBV6-5 to TRBJ2-6; D not resolved. Germline V gene lookup returns CDR1 MNHEY and CDR2 SVGAGI. V dropped 2 bases and J dropped 2 bases, with 7 bases sitting between them. The CDR3 totals 15 residues. The CDR3 coding sequence is TGTGCCAGCAGTTACGGTCAGGCTGGGGCCAACGTCCTGACTTTC. This gives the protein CASSYGQAGANVLTF.

This clone was counted a few times. The chain is built from TRBV4-3 and TRBJ2-1, with 7 bases that match TRBD2. The CDR3 totals 14 residues. Germline V gene data show CDR1 as LGHNA and CDR2 as YSLEER. V lost 1 base and J lost 10; bases outside the gene matches: 7. The CDR3 loop reads CASSQVSLAVEQFF. CDR3 in DNA: TGCGCCAGCAGCCAAGTCTCGCTAGCGGTAGAGCAGTTCTTC.

The rearrangement uses TRBV5-6 and TRBJ2-7; D perhaps matches TRBD2 (6 bases). The length of the CDR3 is 15 residues. V was shortened by 4 bases and J by 1 base, with 15 bases between the two germline ends. CDR1 and CDR2 from the germline V gene are SGHDT and YYEEEE. The CDR3 here is CASSHRSGLSYEQYF. The CDR3 DNA reads as TGTGCCAGCAGCCATAGAAGCGGGCTTTCCTACGAGCAGTACTTC.

The chain combines TRBV5-1 with TRBJ2-2; weak D call: TRBD2 (6 bases). This CDR3 comprises 13 residues. CDR1 is SGHRS, CDR2 YFSETQ, per germline. V lost 6 bases, J lost 7 bases, and 13 bases lay in between. In DNA form, the CDR3 reads TGCGCCAGCATCGGGGGTTCGATCGGGGAGCTGTTTTTT. This translates into CASIGGSIGELFF.

The chain couples TRBV18 to TRBJ1-1; D is perhaps TRBD1 (6 bases). This CDR3 comprises 18 residues. Germline V lookup: CDR1 KGHSH, CDR2 LQKENI. V was clipped by 1 base and J by 4 bases, with 22 bases between them. The CDR3 loop reads CASSPRQVGGTGFTEAFF. The CDR3 coding sequence is TGTGCCAGCTCACCACGGCAGGTTGGGGGAACAGGGTTCACTGAAGCTTTCTTT.

The CDR3 region is CASSLDSATSYPYEQYF. DNA of the CDR3: TGCGCCAGCAGCTTAGATTCCGCCACCTCCTACCCCTACGAGCAGTACTTC. This chain links TRBV5-1 with TRBJ2-7; the D is unclear. The CDR3 contains 17 residues. V gave up 2 bases and J gave up 2 bases, with 20 bases separating them. Germline V gene sequence: CDR1 SGHRS, CDR2 YFSETQ.

This clone was observed a few times. The chain recombines TRBV5-1 with TRBJ2-3; perhaps TRBD2 as D (6 bases). V lost 0 bases, J lost 3 bases, and 14 bases lay in between. The germline CDR1 and CDR2 sequences are SGHRS and YFSETQ. This CDR3 comprises 16 residues. The CDR3 DNA sequence: TGCGCCAGCAGCTTGGCCTGGCAGGGACTGACAGATACGCAGTATTTT. Residues: CASSLAWQGLTDTQYF. The variable domain in full, completed from reference TRBV5-1 and TRBJ2-3, reads KAGVTQTPRYLIKTRGQQVTLSCSPISGHRSVSWYQQTPGQGLQFLFEYFSETQRNKGNFPGRFSGRQFSNSRSEMNVSTLELGDSALYLCASSLAWQGLTDTQYFGPGTRLTVL.

This rearrangement joins TRBV29-1 to TRBJ1-1; 11 positions agree with TRBD1. From germline, CDR1 is SQVTM and CDR2 ANQGSEA. V lost 3 bases to trimming and J lost 1 base; unmatched junction nucleotides: 4. The CDR3 is 15 residues long. CDR3 nucleotides: TGCAGCGTTGAGGGGACAGGGGGAGCGAACACTGAAGCTTTCTTT. Residues: CSVEGTGGANTEAFF. Combining the CDR3 with reference TRBV29-1 and TRBJ1-1 gives the whole variable domain SAVISQKPSRDICQRGTSLTIQCQVDSQVTMMFWYRQQPGQSLTLIATANQGSEATYESGFVIDKFPISRPNLTFSTLTVSNMSPEDSSIYLCSVEGTGGANTEAFFGQGTRLTVV.

The chain employs TRBV14 and TRBJ2-4; TRBD2 matches 10 bases. V trimming: 4 bases; J trimming: 8 bases; junction bases outside the gene matches: 14. This CDR3 has 17 residues. Germline assignment: CDR1 SGHDN and CDR2 FVKESK. The CDR3 reads CASSRPGSGRNHHIQYF. As DNA, the CDR3 is TGTGCCAGCAGCCGACCGGGTAGCGGGAGGAATCACCACATTCAGTACTTC. Supplemented by reference TRBV14 and TRBJ2-4, the full variable domain reads EAGVTQFPSHSVIEKGQTVTLRCDPISGHDNLYWYRRVMGKEIKFLLHFVKESKQDESGMPNNRFLAERTGGTYSTLKVQPAELEDSGVYFCASSRPGSGRNHHIQYFGAGTRLSVL.